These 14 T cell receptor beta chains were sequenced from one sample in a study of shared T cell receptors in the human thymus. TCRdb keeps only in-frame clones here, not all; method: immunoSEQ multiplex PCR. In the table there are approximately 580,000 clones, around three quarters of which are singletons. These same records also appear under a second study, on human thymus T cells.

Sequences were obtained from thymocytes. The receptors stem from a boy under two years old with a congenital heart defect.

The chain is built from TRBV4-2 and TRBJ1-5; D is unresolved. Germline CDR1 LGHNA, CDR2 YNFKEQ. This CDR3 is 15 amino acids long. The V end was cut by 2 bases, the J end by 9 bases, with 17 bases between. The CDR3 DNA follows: TGTGCCAGCAGCCAAAAATGGGGAGCTGGTGGGCCCCAGCATTTT. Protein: CASSQKWGAGGPQHF.

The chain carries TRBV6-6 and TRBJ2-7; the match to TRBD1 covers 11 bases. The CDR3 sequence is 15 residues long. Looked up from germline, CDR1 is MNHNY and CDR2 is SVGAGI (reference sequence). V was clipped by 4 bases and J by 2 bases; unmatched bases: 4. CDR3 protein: CASSSGQGETYEQYF. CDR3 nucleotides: TGTGCCAGCAGTTCGGGACAGGGGGAGACCTACGAGCAGTACTTC.

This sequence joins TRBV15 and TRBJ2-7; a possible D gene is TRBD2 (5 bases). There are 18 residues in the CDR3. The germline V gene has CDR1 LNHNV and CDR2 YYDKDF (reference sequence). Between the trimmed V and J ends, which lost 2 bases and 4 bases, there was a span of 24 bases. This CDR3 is CATSRWLSGWAGDYEQYF. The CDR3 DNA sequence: TGTGCCACCAGCAGATGGCTTTCTGGATGGGCGGGTGATTACGAGCAGTACTTC.

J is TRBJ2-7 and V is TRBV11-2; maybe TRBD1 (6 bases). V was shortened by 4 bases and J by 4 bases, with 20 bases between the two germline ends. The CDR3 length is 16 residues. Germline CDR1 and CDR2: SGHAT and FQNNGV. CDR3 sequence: CASSSRSWGQRYEQYF. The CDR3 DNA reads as TGTGCCAGCAGCTCGAGGTCGTGGGGACAAAGATACGAGCAGTACTTC.

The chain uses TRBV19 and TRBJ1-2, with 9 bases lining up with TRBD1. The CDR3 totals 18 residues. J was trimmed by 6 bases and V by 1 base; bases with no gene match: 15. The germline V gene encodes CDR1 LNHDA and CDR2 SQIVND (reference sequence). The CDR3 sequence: CASSIGNLRDREFDGYTF. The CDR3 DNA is TGTGCCAGTAGTATAGGTAACCTGAGGGACAGGGAATTCGATGGCTACACCTTC.

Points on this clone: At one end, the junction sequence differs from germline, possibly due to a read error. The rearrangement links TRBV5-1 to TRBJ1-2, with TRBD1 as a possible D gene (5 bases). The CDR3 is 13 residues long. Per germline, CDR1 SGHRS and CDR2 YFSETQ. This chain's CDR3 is CASSFSREGGHTF. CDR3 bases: TGCGCCAGCAGCTTCTCCAGGGAAGGTGGCCACACCTTC.

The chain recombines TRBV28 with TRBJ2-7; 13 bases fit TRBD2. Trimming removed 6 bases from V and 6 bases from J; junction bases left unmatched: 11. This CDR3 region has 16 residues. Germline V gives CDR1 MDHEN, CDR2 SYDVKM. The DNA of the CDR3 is TGTGCCAGCAGCTCGAAACTAGCGGGAGGGCGGGGCGAGCAGTACTTC. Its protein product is CASSSKLAGGRGEQYF.

CDR3 loop: CASSQSQGSSYNEQFF. CDR3 in DNA: TGCGCCAGCAGTCAATCACAGGGGAGCTCCTACAATGAGCAGTTCTTC. The chain couples TRBV23-1 to TRBJ2-1, with 7 bases aligning to TRBD1. TRBV23-1 is filed as an ORF, its function uncertain. There are 16 residues in the CDR3. V dropped 0 bases and J dropped 0; count of bases not matched to a gene: 2.

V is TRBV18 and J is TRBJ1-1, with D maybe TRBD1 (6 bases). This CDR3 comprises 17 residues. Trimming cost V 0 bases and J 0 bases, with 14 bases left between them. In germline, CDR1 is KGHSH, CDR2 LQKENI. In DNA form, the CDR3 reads TGTGCCAGCTCACCACCGGGGCGGGGGCTGGTGAACACTGAAGCTTTCTTT. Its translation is CASSPPGRGLVNTEAFF. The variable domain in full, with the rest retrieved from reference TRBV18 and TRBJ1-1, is NAGVMQNPRHLVRRRGQEARLRCSPMKGHSHVYWYRQLPEEGLKFMVYLQKENIIDESGMPKERFSAEFPKEGPSILRIQQVVRGDSAAYFCASSPPGRGLVNTEAFFGQGTRLTVV.

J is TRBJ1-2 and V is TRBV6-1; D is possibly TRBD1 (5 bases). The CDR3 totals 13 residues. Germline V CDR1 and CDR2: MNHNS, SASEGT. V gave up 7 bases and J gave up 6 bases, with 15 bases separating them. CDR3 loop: CASIQRGSHGYTF. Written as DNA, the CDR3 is TGTGCCAGCATTCAAAGGGGCTCCCATGGCTACACCTTC.

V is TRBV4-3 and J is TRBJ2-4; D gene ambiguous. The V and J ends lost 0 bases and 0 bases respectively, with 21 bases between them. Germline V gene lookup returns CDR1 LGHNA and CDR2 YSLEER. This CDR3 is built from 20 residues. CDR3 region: CASSQEYGPHRPQAKNIQYF. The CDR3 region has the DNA TGCGCCAGCAGCCAAGAGTACGGTCCCCACCGCCCGCAAGCCAAAAACATTCAGTACTTC.

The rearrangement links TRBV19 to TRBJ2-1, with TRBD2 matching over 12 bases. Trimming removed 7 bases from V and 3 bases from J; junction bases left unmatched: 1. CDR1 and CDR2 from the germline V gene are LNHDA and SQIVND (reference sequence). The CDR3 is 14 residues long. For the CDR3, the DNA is TGTGCCAGTACGGGACTAGCGGGCTACAATGAGCAGTTCTTC. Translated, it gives CASTGLAGYNEQFF.

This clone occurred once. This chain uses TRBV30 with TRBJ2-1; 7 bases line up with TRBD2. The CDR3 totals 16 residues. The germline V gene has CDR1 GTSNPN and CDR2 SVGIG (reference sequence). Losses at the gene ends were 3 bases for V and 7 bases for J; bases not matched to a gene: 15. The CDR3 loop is CAWSMSGTISSNEQFF. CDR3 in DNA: TGTGCCTGGAGCATGTCCGGGACTATAAGCTCAAATGAGCAGTTCTTC. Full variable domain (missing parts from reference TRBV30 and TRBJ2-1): SQTIHQWPATLVQPVGSPLSLECTVEGTSNPNLYWYRQAAGRGLQLLFYSVGIGQISSEVPQNLSASRPQDRQFILSSKKLLLSDSGFYLCAWSMSGTISSNEQFFGPGTRLTVL.

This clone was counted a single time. CDR3 nucleotide sequence: TGCAGCGTTGAACAGGGAACCGGGGAGCTGTTTTTT. It codes for CSVEQGTGELFF. The chain links TRBV29-1 to TRBJ2-2, with a weak D call TRBD1 (5 bases). The CDR3 runs to 12 residues. V was trimmed by 2 bases and J by 5 bases, leaving 6 bases between them. Germline V lookup: CDR1 SQVTM, CDR2 ANQGSEA.